A selection of T cell receptor beta chains follows, all from one sample in a study of T cell repertoires in cytomegalovirus infection. No antigen is known for these receptors. Using its own MiXCR run on the reads, TCRdb lists one record per CDR3 protein. The sample yields 650,000 to 850,000 distinct CDR3 sequences, about 28% seen once. Sequenced here: cultured CD8+ T cells from PBMCs, sampled from culture after CMV antigen stimulation. The source is a human donor in good health (CMV status not recorded). Some clones in this sample may be carry-over from other donors' samples. The CDR3 runs from the conserved cysteine through the conserved F or W. Each record gives: CDR3 protein, V gene, J gene.

cdr3_aa: CASRGQGGSSPLHF
v_call: TRBV2
j_call: TRBJ1-6

cdr3_aa: CATKAVPSSYEQYF
v_call: TRBV19
j_call: TRBJ2-7

cdr3_aa: CASSLEAQGGTDTQYF
v_call: TRBV7-6
j_call: TRBJ2-3

cdr3_aa: CASSSPGQGLIHGNTIYF
v_call: TRBV7-6
j_call: TRBJ1-3

cdr3_aa: CASSAREIGTSKGTEAFF
v_call: TRBV6-1
j_call: TRBJ1-1

cdr3_aa: CASSFAGHSVGYGYTF
v_call: TRBV7-2
j_call: TRBJ1-2

cdr3_aa: CASSLGEGSYEQYF
v_call: TRBV7-6
j_call: TRBJ2-7

cdr3_aa: CASSGLARVADTQYF
v_call: TRBV28
j_call: TRBJ2-3

cdr3_aa: CASSYTWDSDGYTF
v_call: TRBV6-6
j_call: TRBJ1-2

cdr3_aa: CAISELAGGYQETQYF
v_call: TRBV10-3
j_call: TRBJ2-5

cdr3_aa: CASSPAGGDNEQFF
v_call: TRBV11-2
j_call: TRBJ2-1

cdr3_aa: CTSRGGPLSYEQYF
v_call: TRBV27
j_call: TRBJ2-7

cdr3_aa: CASSEGWTAKNIQYF
v_call: TRBV25-1
j_call: TRBJ2-4

cdr3_aa: CASSSEGTLPSYNEQIF
v_call: TRBV7-6
j_call: TRBJ2-1

cdr3_aa: CASNPGHSSYEQYF
v_call: TRBV6-2/TRBV6-3
j_call: TRBJ2-7

cdr3_aa: CASRTGEGNSPLHF
v_call: TRBV10-3
j_call: TRBJ1-6

cdr3_aa: CASSYRGVPNTEAFF
v_call: TRBV5-1
j_call: TRBJ1-1

cdr3_aa: CASSYHRDGTSTDTQYF
v_call: TRBV6-6
j_call: TRBJ2-3

cdr3_aa: CAITIRRVTRQGNTEAFF
v_call: TRBV10-3
j_call: TRBJ1-1

cdr3_aa: CASSIYAYGSTEAFF
v_call: TRBV19
j_call: TRBJ1-1

cdr3_aa: CASSSLPYNEQFF
v_call: TRBV27
j_call: TRBJ2-1

cdr3_aa: CASSGTGENTGELFF
v_call: TRBV5-3
j_call: TRBJ2-2

cdr3_aa: CASSYELGGASDTQYF
v_call: TRBV12-3/TRBV12-4
j_call: TRBJ2-3

cdr3_aa: CASSLALYVSNTEAFF
v_call: TRBV11-1
j_call: TRBJ1-1

cdr3_aa: CASSIRESWDGTDTQYF
v_call: TRBV7-9
j_call: TRBJ2-3

cdr3_aa: CASSRLDSETQYF
v_call: TRBV12-3/TRBV12-4
j_call: TRBJ2-5